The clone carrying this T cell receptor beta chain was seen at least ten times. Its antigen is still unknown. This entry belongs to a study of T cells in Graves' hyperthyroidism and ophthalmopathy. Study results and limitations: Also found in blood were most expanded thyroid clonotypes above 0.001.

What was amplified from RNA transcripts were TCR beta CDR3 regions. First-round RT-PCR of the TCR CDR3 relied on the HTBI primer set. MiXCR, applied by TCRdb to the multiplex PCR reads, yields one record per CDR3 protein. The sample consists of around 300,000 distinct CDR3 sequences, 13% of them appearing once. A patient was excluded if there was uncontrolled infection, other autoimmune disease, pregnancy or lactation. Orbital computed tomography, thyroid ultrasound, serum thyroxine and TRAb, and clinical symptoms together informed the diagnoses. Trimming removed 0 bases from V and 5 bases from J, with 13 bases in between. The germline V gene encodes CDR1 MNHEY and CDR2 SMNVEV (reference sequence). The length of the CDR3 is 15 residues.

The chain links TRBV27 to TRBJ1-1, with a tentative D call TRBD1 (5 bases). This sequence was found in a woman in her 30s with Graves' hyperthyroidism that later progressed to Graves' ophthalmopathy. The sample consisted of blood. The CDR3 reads CASSLSWGLETEAFF. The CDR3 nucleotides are TGTGCCAGCAGTTTATCGTGGGGCTTGGAAACTGAAGCTTTCTTT.